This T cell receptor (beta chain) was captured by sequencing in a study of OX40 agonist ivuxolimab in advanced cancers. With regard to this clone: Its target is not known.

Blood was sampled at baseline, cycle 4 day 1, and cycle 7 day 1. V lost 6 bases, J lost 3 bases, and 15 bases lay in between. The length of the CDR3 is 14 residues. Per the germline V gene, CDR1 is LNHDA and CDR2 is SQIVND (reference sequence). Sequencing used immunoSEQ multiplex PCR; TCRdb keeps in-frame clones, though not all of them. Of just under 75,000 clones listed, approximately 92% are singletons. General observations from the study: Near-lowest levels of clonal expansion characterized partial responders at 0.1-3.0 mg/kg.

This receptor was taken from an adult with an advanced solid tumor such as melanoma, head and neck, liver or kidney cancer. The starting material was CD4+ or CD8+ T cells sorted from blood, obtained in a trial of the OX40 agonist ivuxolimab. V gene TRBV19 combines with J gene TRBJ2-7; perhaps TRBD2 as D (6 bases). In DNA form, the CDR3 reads TGTGCCAGTAGGCAGGACTACAATAGCTACGAGCAGTACTTC. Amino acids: CASRQDYNSYEQYF.